This TCR beta chain was identified during a study of shared clonotypes between healthy human individuals. Study results and caveats: Naive subsets usually exceeded memory subsets in estimated richness.

Note on this clone: Its antigen remains unidentified.

Method: immunoSEQ multiplex PCR; TCRdb's copy keeps in-frame clones and lacks some. The sample carries a few million clones, roughly 93% recorded once. The CDR3 loop spans 15 amino acids. CDR1 and CDR2 (germline): SGHRS, YFSETQ. V was trimmed by 4 bases and J by 3 bases, leaving 17 bases between them. This sequence was found in a man aged 18 to 29 in good health. Some clones in this sample may be carry-over from other donors' samples. Source material: naive CD4+ T cells from PBMCs. The subset: CD45RA+ positively selected. The chain has TRBV5-1 and TRBJ2-7; tentatively, D is TRBD1 or TRBD2 (6 bases each). The CDR3 DNA follows: TGCGCCAGCAGCCCGGAGGGTATACAGGGCTACGAGCAGTACTTC. Its translation is CASSPEGIQGYEQYF.